The source of this T cell receptor beta chain is a study of PD-L1 blockade in urothelial cancer. This CDR3 contains 14 residues. Per the germline V gene, CDR1 is MGHRA and CDR2 is YSYEKL. V was pared by 3 bases and J by 3 bases, with 11 bases between. Here immunoSEQ multiplex PCR was the method, and the copy in TCRdb shows in-frame clones only, minus some. The sample yields tens of thousands of clones, roughly 80% seen once. The specimen was PBMCs, collected around atezolizumab (anti-PD-L1) treatment. This TCR came from a man aged 45 to 65 with urothelial cancer. The J gene is TRBJ1-1, the V gene TRBV4-1; TRBD1 is a possible D gene (5 bases). This chain's CDR3 is CASSQDKFYTEAFF. The DNA of the CDR3 is TGCGCCAGCAGCCAGGACAAATTTTACACTGAAGCTTTCTTT.